This is a list of T cell receptor beta chains from one sample in a study of identifying expanded T cells in peripheral blood. Method: immunoSEQ multiplex PCR; TCRdb's copy keeps in-frame clones and lacks some. The sample consists of over 85,000 clones, approximately 88% of them appearing once. The sample was blood. The receptor set was obtained from a person aged 18 to 70 in good health. Both conserved end residues are part of each CDR3. A D gene is named only where the DNA matches it firmly. The size of a clone is reported for some rows only, either as once, few or many, or as a class for expanded clones.

>-|TRBJ2-2|TRBV7-2|TRBD2
TGTGCCAGCAGCCCGCGTCGCGGGGGGGACACCGGGGAGCTGTTTTTT
CASSPRRGGDTGELFF
>-|TRBJ1-4|TRBV5-1|-
TGCGCCAGCAGCCCTAGGAAAGAAAACATTAATGAAAAACTGTTTTTT
CASSPRKENINEKLFF
>-|TRBJ2-5|TRBV5-1|TRBD2
TGCGCCAGCAGCTCGGGGGGAGAGACCCAGTACTTC
CASSSGGETQYF
>-|TRBJ2-1|TRBV11-2|TRBD2
TGTGCCAGCAGCTTAGCTAGCGGGGGCCCCTCCTACAATGAGCAGTTCTTC
CASSLASGGPSYNEQFF
>-|TRBJ1-2|TRBV19|-
TGTGCCAGTAGTCCTCCCGGACTTGGCTACACCTTC
CASSPPGLGYTF
>-|TRBJ1-3|TRBV2|-
TGTGCCAGCAGTCGGAGCGTCGCTGGAAACACCATATATTTT
CASSRSVAGNTIYF
>once|TRBJ2-1|TRBV7-3|TRBD1
TGTGCCAGCAGTTGGGGACAGAGAGACAATGAGCAGTTCTTC
CASSWGQRDNEQFF
>few|TRBJ2-6|TRBV5-4|-
TGTGCCAGCAGCTTGTCTCAGGGGCCGCCCTCTGGGGCCAACGTCCTGACTTTC
CASSLSQGPPSGANVLTF
>-|TRBJ1-2|TRBV19|TRBD1
TGTGCCACGAAGGGACAGGAGGACGACGGCTACACCTTC
CATKGQEDDGYTF
>-|TRBJ2-3|TRBV9|-
TGTGCCAGCAGCGTAGATACGCCTAGTCAGTTAGATACGCAGTATTTT
CASSVDTPSQLDTQYF
>few|TRBJ2-5|TRBV5-6|TRBD1
TGTGCCAGCAGCGAGAACCAGGGGGTTGAGACCCAGTACTTC
CASSENQGVETQYF
>-|TRBJ1-1|TRBV27|-
TGTGCCAGCAGTGCTATCAGGGTGAACACTGAAGCTTTCTTT
CASSAIRVNTEAFF
>-|TRBJ2-7|TRBV2|TRBD1
TGTGCCAGCAGATCGACAGGGGGAAGTGGCGAGCAGTACTTC
CASRSTGGSGEQYF
>-|TRBJ1-2|TRBV7-6|-
TGTGCCAGCACCGAAATAGAGGGAAGCTACACCTTC
CASTEIEGSYTF
>-|TRBJ2-2|TRBV5-1|TRBD2
TGCGCCAGCTTAGGACTAGCGGGCTCGAACACCGGGGAGCTGTTTTTT
CASLGLAGSNTGELFF
>-|TRBJ2-4|TRBV2|-
TGTGCCAGCGGCCAGAGGCCTCAGTACTTC
CASGQRPQYF
>-|TRBJ1-4|TRBV5-1|TRBD1
TGCGCCAGCAGCAGAACCGGGACAGCTAATGAAAAACTGTTTTTT
CASSRTGTANEKLFF
>-|TRBJ2-7|TRBV6-5|-
TGTGCCAGCAGTCCGACAAACAGGGTAGGCGAGCAGTACTTC
CASSPTNRVGEQYF
>-|TRBJ1-1|TRBV2|TRBD1
TGTGCCAGCAGGGTGGACAGGGGTAATGAAGCTTTCTTT
CASRVDRGNEAFF
>-|TRBJ2-1|TRBV9|-
TGTGCCAGCAGCGTAGAAGGCGACCCCTACAATGAGCAGTTCTTC
CASSVEGDPYNEQFF
>-|TRBJ2-3|TRBV6-6|-
TGTGCCAGCAGTTACAGCCGGGATACGCAGTATTTT
CASSYSRDTQYF
>-|TRBJ2-2|TRBV6-4|-
TGTGCCAGCAGTTTGACAGGCAACACCGGGGAGCTGTTTTTT
CASSLTGNTGELFF
>-|TRBJ1-2|TRBV9|TRBD1
TGTGCCAGCAGCGTATCCAGGGGGAATGGCTACACCTTC
CASSVSRGNGYTF
>-|TRBJ1-5|TRBV19|-
TGTGCCAGTAGTATAGTAGCGCAGCCCCAGCATTTT
CASSIVAQPQHF
>-|TRBJ1-1|TRBV28|-
TGTGCCAGCAGTTTGACAGGCCCTATGAACACTGAAGCTTTCTTT
CASSLTGPMNTEAFF
>-|TRBJ2-3|TRBV7-9|TRBD2
TGTGCCAGCACCACTAGGACTAGCGGGCAGACAGATACGCAGTATTTT
CASTTRTSGQTDTQYF
>-|TRBJ2-1|TRBV6-5|-
TGTGCCAGCAGTCCTAGCGTAAACAATGAGCAGTTCTTC
CASSPSVNNEQFF
>-|TRBJ2-2|TRBV30|-
TGTGCCTGGAGCTCCGGGACTCCCCCAACCGGGGAGCTGTTTTTT
CAWSSGTPPTGELFF
>few|TRBJ2-5|TRBV11-2|-
TGTGCCAGCAGCCTTCTGGGGGAGACCCAGTACTTC
CASSLLGETQYF
>-|TRBJ1-5|TRBV19|TRBD1
TGTGCCAGTAAGGGGGCAGGGTATTATAGCAATCAGCCCCAGCATTTT
CASKGAGYYSNQPQHF
>-|TRBJ1-4|TRBV11-2|-
TGTGCCAGCAGCTTAGATGTCCGGGACAACGGAAAACTGTTTTTT
CASSLDVRDNGKLFF
>-|TRBJ2-4|TRBV29-1|-
TGCAGCGTTGAACAGGGGGCCAAAAACATTCAGTACTTC
CSVEQGAKNIQYF
>-|TRBJ2-1|TRBV7-8|-
TGTGCCAGCAGCCCAGGGGCGGGAGCGGGAAATGAGCAGTTCTTC
CASSPGAGAGNEQFF
>-|TRBJ2-1|TRBV7-7|TRBD1
TGTGCCAGCAGCCCGACAGGGATAGTCAATGAGCAGTTCTTC
CASSPTGIVNEQFF
>-|TRBJ2-7|TRBV14|-
TGTGCCAGCAGCTTCCGGGACACCAAGAGGGACGAGCAGTACTTC
CASSFRDTKRDEQYF
>-|TRBJ2-5|TRBV10-2|TRBD2
TGCGCCAGCTCAGCGGGATCGGGGACCCAGTACTTC
CASSAGSGTQYF
>-|TRBJ2-7|TRBV7-9|TRBD1
TGTGCCAGCAGCTTATTATTCGGGACAGGGGCCAACGAGCAGTACTTC
CASSLLFGTGANEQYF
>-|TRBJ2-3|TRBV5-1|-
TGCGCCAGCAGCTTGGCCTGGGGGATCAGCACAGATACGCAGTATTTT
CASSLAWGISTDTQYF
>-|TRBJ1-1|TRBV28|-
TGTGCCAGCACCCAGAACACTGAAGCTTTCTTT
CASTQNTEAFF
>-|TRBJ2-1|TRBV19|TRBD2
TGTGCCAGTAAGAGGCTAGCGGCGAACCGTGAGCAGTTCTTC
CASKRLAANREQFF
>-|TRBJ2-1|TRBV28|-
TGTGCCAGCAGCCCCGGATCATACAATGAGCAGTTCTTC
CASSPGSYNEQFF
>-|TRBJ1-1|TRBV4-3|-
TGCGCCAGCAGCCGTTACAAGCAATCGAACACTGAAGCTTTCTTT
CASSRYKQSNTEAFF